The 2 T cell receptor beta chains presented below share a single source sample, sequenced in a study of shared clonotypes between healthy human individuals. This table comes from immunoSEQ multiplex PCR, and its TCRdb copy is limited to in-frame clones, with some not included. Of 450,000 to 600,000 clones detected, 79% appear once; the ten largest clones hold 10% to 15%. The sequencing input was PBMCs. The source is a middle-aged woman in good health. Some clones in this sample may be carry-over from other donors' samples.

The J gene is TRBJ2-7, the V gene TRBV7-8, with TRBD2 as a possible D gene (6 bases). Deletions cut 5 bases from V and 2 bases from J, with 16 bases between. From germline, CDR1 is SGHVS and CDR2 FQNEAQ. The CDR3 is made up of 15 amino acids. The CDR3 spells CASSPGRGTTYEQYF. The CDR3 DNA reads as TGTGCCAGCAGCCCTGGACGCGGGACGACCTACGAGCAGTACTTC.

This sequence joins TRBV7-9 and TRBJ2-3; D call uncertain. In germline, CDR1 is SEHNR, CDR2 FQNEAQ (reference sequence). CDR3 length: 13 residues. V dropped 0 bases and J dropped 6 bases, with 7 bases sitting between them. The CDR3, as DNA: TGTGCCAGCAGCTTAGCGATTGGGGATACGCAGTATTTT. Translation gives CASSLAIGDTQYF.